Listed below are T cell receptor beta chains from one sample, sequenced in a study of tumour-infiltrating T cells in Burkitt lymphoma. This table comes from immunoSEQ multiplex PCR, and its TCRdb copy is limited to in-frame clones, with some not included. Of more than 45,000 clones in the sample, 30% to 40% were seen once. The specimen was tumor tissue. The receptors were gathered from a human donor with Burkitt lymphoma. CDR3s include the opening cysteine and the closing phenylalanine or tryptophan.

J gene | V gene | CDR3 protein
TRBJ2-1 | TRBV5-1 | CASSQGLASSYNEQFF
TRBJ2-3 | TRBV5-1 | CASSLISGDTQYF
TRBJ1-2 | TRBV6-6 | CASNAGPGGHYGYTF
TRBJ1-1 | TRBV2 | CASLREVNTEAFF
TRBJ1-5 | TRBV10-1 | CASSEQECLFRQPQHF
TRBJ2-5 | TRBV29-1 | CSVVNYRETQYF
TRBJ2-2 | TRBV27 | CAVVRGGELFF
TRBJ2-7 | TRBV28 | CASRRQGVYEQYF
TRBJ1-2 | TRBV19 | CASSPSYRTYGYTF
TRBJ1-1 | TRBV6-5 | CASSWGGNTEAFF
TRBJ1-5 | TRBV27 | CASSFGVNQPQHF
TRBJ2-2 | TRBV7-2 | CASSFTGANTGELFF
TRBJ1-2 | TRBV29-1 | CSVEGYTF
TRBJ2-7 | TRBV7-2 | CASSPTRTYEQYF
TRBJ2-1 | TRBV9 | CASSVDPGASYNEQFF
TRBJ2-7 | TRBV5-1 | CASSLDPPSVEQYF
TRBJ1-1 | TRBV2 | CASRLNQGENTEAFF
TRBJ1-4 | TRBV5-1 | CASSRRGSYDEKLFF